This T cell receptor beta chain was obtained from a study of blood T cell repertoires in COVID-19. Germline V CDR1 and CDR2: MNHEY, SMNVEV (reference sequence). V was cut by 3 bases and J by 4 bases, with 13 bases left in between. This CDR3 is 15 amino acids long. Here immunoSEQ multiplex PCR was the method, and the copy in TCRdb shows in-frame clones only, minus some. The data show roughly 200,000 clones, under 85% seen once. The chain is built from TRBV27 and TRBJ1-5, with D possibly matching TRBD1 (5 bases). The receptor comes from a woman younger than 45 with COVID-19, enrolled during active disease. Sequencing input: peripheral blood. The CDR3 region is CASSLGRANNQPQHF. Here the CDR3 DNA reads TGTGCCAGCAGTTTGGGCAGGGCAAATAATCAGCCCCAGCATTTT.